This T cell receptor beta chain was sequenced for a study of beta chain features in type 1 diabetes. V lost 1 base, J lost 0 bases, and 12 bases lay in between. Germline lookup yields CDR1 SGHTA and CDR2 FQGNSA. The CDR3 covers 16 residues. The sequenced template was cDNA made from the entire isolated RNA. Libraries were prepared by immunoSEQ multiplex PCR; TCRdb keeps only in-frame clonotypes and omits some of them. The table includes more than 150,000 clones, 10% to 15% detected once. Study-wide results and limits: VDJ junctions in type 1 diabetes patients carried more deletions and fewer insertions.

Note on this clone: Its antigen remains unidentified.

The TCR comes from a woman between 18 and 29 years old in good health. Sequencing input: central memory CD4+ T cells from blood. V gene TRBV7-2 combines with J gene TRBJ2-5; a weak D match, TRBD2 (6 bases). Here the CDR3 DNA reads TGTGCCAGCAGCTTAGGGCGGGACCCGTACCAAGAGACCCAGTACTTC. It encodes CASSLGRDPYQETQYF.